Described below is a single TCR beta chain sequence and its context. This receptor's antigen is unknown. No quality values exist for individual bases; no much larger clone is one base distant. The sample belongs to a study of cytomegalovirus exposure and HLA in healthy donors (dated 2017 in TCRdb). Background for the entire study: According to an earlier analysis of 550 to 700 of the donors, about 179 million T cells yielded over 90 million unique TCR beta sequences and 250 to 350 Gb of sequence data. The study was designed to test whether signatures of past pathogen exposure could be identified by cataloging public T cell receptors. About 5 DR-DQ haplotypes were handled as single units for association and clustering, since linkage in the cohort was strong. Both class I and class II loci were covered by HLA typing, at four-digit resolution. Donor age, sex, ethnicity and CMV serostatus were collected together with the repertoire data. A later genetic analysis took genome-wide SNP genotypes for about 65% of the 666 donors and used that subset as a discovery cohort. Of the approximately 400 genotyped donors, approximately 80% fell in the genetic ancestry cluster associated with self-reported Caucasian donors. The study used immunosequencing to profile the T cell repertoires of 600 to 850 subjects and linked those repertoires to cytomegalovirus serostatus. All discovery cohort repertoires had been generated using a single sequencing platform. A later analysis re-examined previously published TCR beta repertoires from several hundred donors and added high-resolution HLA genotyping to investigate patterns of TCR occurrence. High-throughput TCR immunosequencing, statistical association of individual TCRs with disease status, and machine learning were combined to predict cytomegalovirus infection status. To decide whether each TCR beta V gene segment behaved as functional or pseudogenic, an earlier analysis of approximately 600 of the donors relied on high-throughput TCR beta sequencing. Roughly 290 gigabases of sequencing data and about 92 million unique TCR sequences made up an early release that covered 640 HLA-typed donors. Across approximately 420 genotyped donors of the cohort, an average of about 240,000 unique TCR beta nucleotide sequences per donor were sequenced, and approximately 19% of those sequences were non-productive. Along with the roughly 670-subject first cohort, a separate validation cohort of more than 90 different subjects was used. In the later analysis, no new phenotypic data were used to find candidate immune exposures; instead, reliance was placed on TCR beta sequences and their occurrence across donors. The number of donors typed differed by locus, with roughly 629-640 for A, B, C, DRB1 and DQB1, 522 for DQA1, approximately 570 for DPA1, and around 460 for DPB1.

Results the study describes overall, beyond this receptor: A later analysis associated about 17,000 TCR beta sequences with specific HLA alleles at a false discovery rate of 0.05. Assigning TCR associations to individual alleles was difficult when HLA alleles, especially DR and DQ, strongly co-occurred. A total of fewer than 200 TCR beta chains were listed by the study as associated with cytomegalovirus. According to a later analysis, parvovirus B19, influenza, CMV and Epstein-Barr virus appeared linked to several top co-occurrence clusters. A cluster of highly shared sequence variants was judged likely to be a technical artifact of the sequencing pipeline. While some public TCRs were present in many individuals, most TCR sequences turned up only very rarely across donors. An association between a missense DCLRE1C variant and V-gene and J-gene trimming of TCR beta chains was found in a later genetic analysis and replicated in an independent cohort. In both the original and validation cohorts, the classifier was reported to diagnose cytomegalovirus status with high specificity and sensitivity. Because HLA typing was unavailable for some donors at each locus, only the typed subset was used in association tests. A further reported finding was that TCR beta sequences accurately predicted the HLA-A and HLA-B alleles for most subjects in the first cohort. Approximately 18 rarely observed V segments, including chromosome 9 orphons, were excluded from the earlier analysis of some 590 of the donors because counts were too low. Compared with the 666-donor mean, donors in an Asian-associated ancestry cluster had fewer N-insertions in productive TCRs, according to a later genetic analysis. According to a later analysis, TCR association rates differed among HLA loci, with DRB1 alleles showing the most associated TCRs and HLA-C alleles showing the fewest. A later analysis found that HLA-associated TCR beta chains were more clonally expanded and had lower generation probabilities than equally common non-associated chains. The cohort was sequenced for TCR beta chains only, and without alpha or paired-chain data the features that could be detected were limited. Immune exposure information for the cohort was limited to CMV serostatus. Presence/absence analyses assumed roughly uniform sequencing depth across donors, an assumption that may not hold. An earlier analysis of approximately 540 of the donors showed that most TCR beta V segments appeared in productive rearrangements either about 87% or about 30% of the time, which broadly matched IMGT annotations. In a later analysis, most CMV-associated TCR beta chains were found to appear HLA-restricted, with HLA associations seemingly driven largely by CMV exposure. Some IMGT-functional V segments, including TRBV6-2 and TRBV6-3, could not be distinguished by the 87-base-pair reads and were therefore excluded. Linkage disequilibrium might explain the correlated functional status among segregating V segments, but an unknown experimental factor could not be ruled out. It was suggested by the authors that the approach could potentially be generalized to other disease states and immunological phenotypes. Three of the identified cytomegalovirus-associated TCR beta chains were confirmed in vitro to be specific for cytomegalovirus antigens.

The library was made by the immunoSEQ multiplex PCR assay. The multiplex PCR relied on a mix of 60 forward primers for TCR Vbeta segments and 13 reverse primers for TCR Jbeta segments. The CDR3 region of rearranged TCR beta genes was amplified from genomic DNA with a multiplex PCR assay. The Illumina HiSeq System was used to sequence the amplified TCR beta libraries as 87-base-pair reads. The source study handled its data this way. In a later analysis, 80 million or so unique TCR beta chains were counted across the 650 to 750 repertoires, and about 10 million of these chains were shared by at least two donors. To remove PCR and sequencing errors, raw reads were error-corrected and collapsed into unique sequences using a nearest-neighbor algorithm that merged closely related sequences. Alignment of CDR3 sequences to IMGT reference sequences was used to assign V, D and J gene segments. For a sequence to be retained, a match of at least six nucleotides to both a V gene segment and a J gene segment was required. A rearrangement was called productive if the CDR3 had no stop codons and remained in frame with V and J, and every other rearrangement was called non-productive. CDR3 was defined by IMGT convention, running from the second conserved V-encoded cysteine to the conserved J-encoded phenylalanine. In an earlier analysis of roughly 580 of the donors, sequences lacking an unambiguous match to a single V gene segment were excluded. An earlier analysis of a few hundred of the donors called V segments functional above 56.7% productive rearrangements and segregating when the between-donor standard deviation exceeded 5%. To diagnose cytomegalovirus status from the catalog of TCR beta chain sequences, a statistical classification framework was built. V and J gene assignment, in a later analysis, came from comparing TCR nucleotide sequences with IMGT/GENE-DB human TR gene sequences. Using the TCRdist pipeline, a later analysis assigned CDR3 sequences along with most-parsimonious VDJ recombination scenarios. A later analysis defined each TCR beta chain by its CDR3 amino acid sequence plus V-gene family, and excluded reads lacking a unique V-gene family. A later analysis removed several hundred highly shared, low-generation-probability nucleotide sequences to deal with suspected cross-contamination and a sequencing artifact. A later analysis calculated a clonal expansion index for each public chain from normalized within-repertoire ranks of inferred template counts. Generation probabilities in a later analysis came from a VDJ recombination model fitted to out-of-frame rearrangements, and those results were checked against IGoR. A later analysis scored TCR-TCR, TCR-HLA and TCR-CMV co-occurrence with hypergeometric tests, applying a repertoire-size bias correction to TCR pairs. A later analysis estimated false discovery rates by permuting HLA or CMV assignments 20 times. In a later analysis, co-occurring TCRs were grouped with DBSCAN, and TCRdist sequence similarity was added when clustering was performed within HLA-allele-positive subsets. Co-occurrence clustering excluded repertoires with fewer than 30,000 or more than 120,000 public chains, plus five with anomalous nucleotide sharing. The source is immuneACCESS, and TCRdb retained only in-frame sequences with V and J called. Part of the clones is not carried over; for the studies checked, unresolved V genes explain less than half of this, and the remainder is unexplained. For V, J and clone size, that table is used; D and trimming come from the DNA. The sample yields over 80,000 clones; 60% to 85% were counted once. The ten top clones hold roughly a sixth of the sample.

Reading from cysteine to phenylalanine, the CDR3 counts 13 amino acids. Just the 39-base CDR3 DNA is kept, in frame starting at base 1. CDR1 and CDR2 are drawn from the germline V gene: SGHTA, FQGTGA. The V end loses 5 bases and the J end loses 2 bases, and a stretch of 9 bases separates them. The cohort was made up of approximately 670 healthy bone marrow donors. Cohort members were all nominally healthy when sampled, although unrecorded immune exposures were likely present. The donor tested CMV seropositive and was one of the 289 seropositive cohort members. Every donor gave a peripheral blood sample, and the peripheral blood mononuclear cells from that sample were used for TCR beta sequencing. The Qiagen DNeasy Blood Extraction Kit was used to extract genomic DNA from the blood cell samples.

The sample taken for sequencing was PBMCs. The receptor chain draws on TRBV7-3 and TRBJ2-5; a confident D gene designation cannot be given. The sequence derives from a man aged 60 to 69 in good health and CMV-seropositive. The CDR3: CASSERLQETQYF. The DNA sequence is given as TGTGCCAGCAGCGAGCGACTGCAAGAGACCCAGTACTTC. When the CDR3 is completed using the reference TRBV7-3 and TRBJ2-5 genes on either side, the full variable domain is GAGVSQTPSNKVTEKGKYVELRCDPISGHTALYWYRQSLGQGPEFLIYFQGTGAADDSGLPNDRFFAVRPEGSVSTLKIQRTERGDSAVYLCASSERLQETQYFGPGTRLLVL.